These 29 T cell receptor beta chains originate from one sample sequenced in a study of blood T cell repertoires in COVID-19. The method was immunoSEQ multiplex PCR; TCRdb's version includes in-frame clones alone and lacks a portion of them. This table holds about 97,000 clones, 87% found once. Sequences were obtained from peripheral blood. The source of these receptors is a man between 45 and 60 years old with active COVID-19.

This rearrangement joins TRBV4-1 to TRBJ2-2, with D perhaps matching TRBD1 (6 bases). V shed 6 bases and J shed 5 bases, with 13 bases lying between them. Germline CDR1 and CDR2: MGHRA and YSYEKL. The CDR3 totals 14 residues. The CDR3 nucleotides read TGCGCCAGCAGTTACACAGGGCTGACCGGGGAGCTGTTTTTT. Its translation is CASSYTGLTGELFF.

The CDR3 sequence is CASSPDRAGGKTNEKLFF. The CDR3 region has the DNA TGTGCCAGCAGCCCCGACAGGGCAGGCGGAAAAACTAATGAAAAACTGTTTTTT. The J gene is TRBJ1-4, the V gene TRBV6-2 or TRBV6-3; 7 positions agree with TRBD1. CDR1 MNHEY and CDR2 SVGEGT come from the germline V gene. With V trimmed by 6 bases and J by 1 base, 14 bases remained unmatched. The CDR3 is made up of 18 amino acids.

The chain joins TRBV5-6 to TRBJ2-7; 7 bases match TRBD1. Germline trimming cut 7 bases from V and 0 bases from J; bases unmatched to any gene: 7. The CDR3 is made up of 14 amino acids. The germline gives CDR1 SGHDT, CDR2 YYEEEE. This chain's CDR3 is CASARDSSSYEQYF. As DNA, the CDR3 is TGTGCCAGCGCCCGGGACAGCAGCTCCTACGAGCAGTACTTC.

J is TRBJ2-1 and V is TRBV24-1, with TRBD2 matching over 11 bases. Germline CDR1 reads KGHDR; CDR2 reads SFDVKD. V lost 5 bases, J lost 6 bases, and 11 bases stayed unmatched. The CDR3 length is 17 residues. CDR3 DNA: TGTGCCACCAGTGTCCCTTACACTAGCGGGGGTGTCAATGAGCAGTTCTTC. This gives the protein CATSVPYTSGGVNEQFF.

The chain joins TRBV7-9 to TRBJ2-2, with 10 bases lining up with TRBD1. V was clipped by 4 bases and J by 6 bases; unmatched bases: 5. Germline V CDR1 and CDR2: SEHNR, FQNEAQ (reference sequence). The CDR3 loop spans 15 amino acids. DNA for the CDR3: TGTGCCAGCAGCTACGGGACAGGGGTTCCCGGGGAGCTGTTTTTT. As protein: CASSYGTGVPGELFF.

The chain carries TRBV2 and TRBJ1-6, with a weak D call TRBD1 (5 bases). This CDR3 contains 16 residues. Germline CDR1 SNHLY, CDR2 FYNNEI. The ends were cut back, 6 bases at V and 0 bases at J, with 12 bases in the middle. The CDR3 region has the DNA TGTGCCAGCAGGACAGACCTGAGCTCCTATAATTCACCCCTCCACTTT. It specifies CASRTDLSSYNSPLHF.

The J gene is TRBJ2-2, the V gene TRBV2; TRBD1 agrees at 7 bases. The germline V gene has CDR1 SNHLY and CDR2 FYNNEI. The trim removed 8 bases at V and 0 bases at J, leaving 12 bases unmatched. The CDR3 length is 17 residues. CDR3 sequence (DNA): TGTGCCAGCGGCTGGGACAGCAAGCTCGCGAACACCGGGGAGCTGTTTTTT. Encoded protein: CASGWDSKLANTGELFF.

The rearrangement uses TRBV2 and TRBJ1-2; 7 bases match TRBD1. V shed 5 bases and J 4 bases; nucleotides not matched to a gene: 7. CDR1 is SNHLY and CDR2 is FYNNEI in the germline V gene. CDR3 length: 14 amino acids. The CDR3 DNA reads TGTGCCAGCAGTTTTACGGGACAGAGCTATGGCTACACCTTC. Amino acids: CASSFTGQSYGYTF.

The V and J genes are TRBV7-6 and TRBJ1-1, with D perhaps TRBD1 (5 bases). Germline V lookup: CDR1 SGHVS, CDR2 FNYEAQ. This CDR3 has 15 residues. V shed 4 bases and J shed 5 bases, with 17 bases lying between them. For the CDR3, the DNA is TGTGCCAGCAGCTCCTCGCCACTGGGGGGGACTGAAGCTTTCTTT. It specifies CASSSSPLGGTEAFF.

The chain couples TRBV11-2 to TRBJ1-1, with D possibly being TRBD1 (6 bases). Trimming took off 3 bases at V and 5 bases at J, with 10 bases between the two ends. This CDR3 is built from 13 residues. Germline assignment: CDR1 SGHAT and CDR2 FQNNGV. CDR3 region: CASSFTGNTEAFF. The CDR3 DNA sequence: TGTGCCAGCAGCTTTACAGGGAATACTGAAGCTTTCTTT.

This clone was observed a single time. The chain combines TRBV27 with TRBJ1-2; D gene unclear. The CDR3 has 15 amino acids. Per the germline V gene, CDR1 is MNHEY and CDR2 is SMNVEV (reference sequence). Trimming took 0 bases from V and 0 from J, leaving 8 bases between them. The DNA for the CDR3 is TGTGCCAGCAGTTTATCGCGAGAGGCTAACTATGGCTACACCTTC. This codes for CASSLSREANYGYTF.

This clone was detected only once. This chain's CDR3 is CASSAGHGETQYF. CDR3 DNA: TGTGCCAGCAGCGCAGGGCACGGAGAGACCCAGTACTTC. The chain has TRBV9 and TRBJ2-5; TRBD1 might be the D (5 bases). Per germline, CDR1 SGDLS and CDR2 YYNGEE. This CDR3 has 13 amino acids. The germline V and J ends were trimmed by 3 bases and 4 bases, with 10 bases remaining between them.

The CDR3 nucleotides are TGTGCCAGCAGCCTAATTCCAGGGGGGTTCGGCGGGGAGCTGTTTTTT. Protein product: CASSLIPGGFGGELFF. The chain employs TRBV4-2 and TRBJ2-2; possibly TRBD1 for D (7 bases). Germline CDR1 reads LGHNA; CDR2 reads YNFKEQ. The CDR3 totals 16 residues. With 4 bases removed from V and 7 bases from J, the gap between germline ends came to 19 bases.

The J gene is TRBJ1-2, the V gene TRBV19; TRBD1 matches at 9 bases. Germline V gene lookup returns CDR1 LNHDA and CDR2 SQIVND (reference sequence). The CDR3 extends over 14 amino acids. V shed 9 bases and J 6 bases; nucleotides not matched to a gene: 11. For the CDR3, the DNA is TGTGCCAGCCGAGACAGGGGGAAACAGGATGGCTACACCTTC. It is translated as CASRDRGKQDGYTF.

This clone was observed a handful of times. V usage is TRBV5-1 and J usage is TRBJ2-1; 10 nucleotides line up with TRBD2. This CDR3 spans 16 amino acids. Germline V gene data show CDR1 as SGHRS and CDR2 as YFSETQ. Trimming at V came to 0 bases and at J to 2 bases, leaving 2 bases not matched to a gene. The CDR3 DNA is TGCGCCAGCAGCTTGGGTAGCGGGGGGCCCTACAATGAGCAGTTCTTC. This translates into CASSLGSGGPYNEQFF.

The V and J genes are TRBV7-8 and TRBJ1-2, with 10 bases lining up with TRBD1. V lost 1 base to trimming and J lost 2 bases; unmatched junction nucleotides: 7. Germline values: CDR1 SGHVS, CDR2 FQNEAQ. This CDR3 spans 17 amino acids. CDR3 protein: CASSLGGTGVFNYGYTF. CDR3 in DNA: TGTGCCAGCAGCTTAGGAGGGACAGGGGTTTTCAACTATGGCTACACCTTC. Full variable domain (rest looked up from reference TRBV7-8 and TRBJ1-2): GAGVSQSPRYKVAKRGQDVALRCDPISGHVSLFWYQQALGQGPEFLTYFQNEAQLDKSGLPSDRFFAERPEGSVSTLKIQRTQQEDSAVYLCASSLGGTGVFNYGYTFGSGTRLTVV.

The chain uses TRBV7-9 and TRBJ1-5, with a tentative D call TRBD1 (6 bases). The germline V and J ends were trimmed by 0 bases and 2 bases, with 11 bases remaining between them. This CDR3 is 16 amino acids long. The germline gives CDR1 SEHNR, CDR2 FQNEAQ (reference sequence). This CDR3 reads CASSLAGNRGNQPQHF. Here the CDR3 DNA reads TGTGCCAGCAGCTTAGCTGGGAACAGGGGCAATCAGCCCCAGCATTTT.

The V and J genes are TRBV10-3 and TRBJ2-7; TRBD2 agrees at 8 bases. V was clipped by 0 bases and J by 5 bases; unmatched bases: 3. Germline V gene lookup returns CDR1 ENHRY and CDR2 SYGVKD. The CDR3 is 14 residues long. CDR3 residues: CAISESTGGHEQYF. CDR3 in DNA: TGTGCCATCAGTGAGTCAACGGGGGGGCACGAGCAGTACTTC.

The chain recombines TRBV6-5 with TRBJ1-2; the D is unclear. Germline CDR1 is MNHEY and CDR2 is SVGAGI. The CDR3 runs 14 residues. The ends were cut back, 5 bases at V and 0 bases at J, with 10 bases in the middle. CDR3 coding DNA: TGTGCCAGCAGTCCCCCCAATTCTAACTATGGCTACACCTTC. Its translation is CASSPPNSNYGYTF.

The V gene is TRBV13, the J gene TRBJ2-2, with TRBD2 as a possible D gene (5 bases). The CDR3 has 14 residues. The ends were cut back, 3 bases at V and 8 bases at J, with 13 bases in the middle. In germline, CDR1 is PRHDT, CDR2 FYEKMQ (reference sequence). The CDR3 sequence: CASSLFGVKGELFF. CDR3 in DNA: TGTGCCAGCAGCTTGTTCGGGGTGAAGGGGGAGCTGTTTTTT.

The rearrangement uses TRBV7-2 and TRBJ2-7, with unresolved D. V dropped 5 bases and J dropped 0 bases, with 14 bases sitting between them. The CDR3 contains 15 residues. The V gene's germline CDR1 is SGHTA and CDR2 FQGNSA. The CDR3 nucleotides read TGTGCCAGCAGCGAGCGCAGCCAACGCTCCTACGAGCAGTACTTC. Its protein is CASSERSQRSYEQYF.

The chain links TRBV4-2 to TRBJ2-2, with 7 positions matching TRBD2. The germline V gene encodes CDR1 LGHNA and CDR2 YNFKEQ. J gave up 6 bases and V 0 bases, and 13 bases lay outside the gene matches. The CDR3 extends over 18 amino acids. The DNA of the CDR3 is TGTGCCAGCAGCCAAGAATCAGCGCGGGGGACCGATTCCGGGGAGCTGTTTTTT. This sequence encodes CASSQESARGTDSGELFF.

This chain links TRBV20-1 with TRBJ1-1; TRBD1 might be the D (5 bases). CDR3 length: 15 residues. The V gene's germline CDR1 is DFQATT and CDR2 SNEGSKA (reference sequence). Deletions cut 3 bases from V and 5 bases from J, with 19 bases between. In DNA form, the CDR3 reads TGCAGTGCTAGTGCGCCGGGACCGGGAGAGACTGAAGCTTTCTTT. Its translation is CSASAPGPGETEAFF.

The chain is built from TRBV7-2 and TRBJ2-7; tentative D call: TRBD2 (5 bases). This CDR3 is built from 14 residues. Germline CDR1 is SGHTA and CDR2 is FQGNSA. The ends were cut back, 5 bases at V and 3 bases at J, with 14 bases in the middle. The CDR3 region has the DNA TGTGCCAGCAGCATTCGGCTAGCTGGCTACGAGCAGTACTTC. It yields the protein CASSIRLAGYEQYF.

The chain uses TRBV30 and TRBJ1-5; tentatively, D is TRBD1 (6 bases). CDR3 length equals 15 residues. CDR1 and CDR2 from the germline V gene are GTSNPN and SVGIG (reference sequence). Trimming stripped 8 bases from V and 2 bases from J, with 19 bases between. As DNA, the CDR3 is TGTGCCCAAACCCAGACAGGTCGGGGCAATCAGCCCCAGCATTTT. Its translation: CAQTQTGRGNQPQHF. Variable domain in full (rest from reference TRBV30 and TRBJ1-5): SQTIHQWPATLVQPVGSPLSLECTVEGTSNPNLYWYRQAAGRGLQLLFYSVGIGQISSEVPQNLSASRPQDRQFILSSKKLLLSDSGFYLCAQTQTGRGNQPQHFGDGTRLSIL.

The rearrangement uses TRBV27 and TRBJ1-1, with 9 positions matching TRBD1. The CDR3 consists of 15 residues. V lost 5 bases and J lost 4; bases outside the gene matches: 8. Looked up from germline, CDR1 is MNHEY and CDR2 is SMNVEV (reference sequence). The chain's CDR3 is CASSEGTGWSTEAFF. CDR3 bases: TGTGCCAGCAGTGAAGGGACAGGGTGGAGCACTGAAGCTTTCTTT.

As concerns this clone: Mismatch with germline at one junction end may stem from a read error. The V and J genes are TRBV6-6 and TRBJ2-1; perhaps TRBD1 as D (6 bases). This CDR3 has 16 amino acids. Germline V gives CDR1 MNHNY, CDR2 SVGAGI (reference sequence). The CDR3 DNA sequence: TGTGCCAGCAGACCTAGAACAGGGTACTCCTTCAATGAGCAGTTCTTC. Protein product: CASRPRTGYSFNEQFF.

This chain links TRBV2 with TRBJ1-3, with 10 bases aligning to TRBD1. With 6 bases clipped from V and 10 bases from J, the junction kept 6 bases outside the gene matches. CDR1 SNHLY and CDR2 FYNNEI come from the germline V gene. The CDR3 spans 13 residues. This CDR3 is CASSGTGEGTIYF. CDR3 in DNA: TGTGCCAGCAGCGGGACAGGGGAAGGGACCATATATTTT.

This clone was picked up a small number of times. The chain carries TRBV9 and TRBJ2-1; 8 bases match TRBD2. Looked up from germline, CDR1 is SGDLS and CDR2 is YYNGEE. The CDR3 runs 16 residues. Unmatched junction bases numbered 15, after V lost 4 bases and J lost 9 bases. The CDR3 loop reads CASSPKLGGAAREQFF. The CDR3 region has the DNA TGTGCCAGCAGCCCTAAGCTCGGGGGGGCGGCGCGTGAGCAGTTCTTC. Full variable domain (outside the CDR3, taken from reference TRBV9 and TRBJ2-1): DSGVTQTPKHLITATGQRVTLRCSPRSGDLSVYWYQQSLDQGLQFLIQYYNGEERAKGNILERFSAQQFPDLHSELNLSSLELGDSALYFCASSPKLGGAAREQFFGPGTRLTVL.